This TCR beta chain was obtained from a study of cytomegalovirus exposure and HLA in healthy donors. Study-level points and caveats: Association of a missense DCLRE1C variant with TCR beta V- and J-gene trimming was reported in a later analysis.

In the case of this clone: Antigen specificity is unknown.

The PCR employed 60 Vbeta primers together with 13 Jbeta primers. Measured with immunoSEQ multiplex PCR; TCRdb has only the in-frame clones, and not every one. The sample has 120,000 or so clones, about 80% seen once. The CDR3 is made up of 15 amino acids. Looked up from germline, CDR1 is SNHLY and CDR2 is FYNNEI. V was trimmed by 6 bases and J by 5 bases, leaving 18 bases between them. Sequencing was performed on PBMCs. The source of this sequence is a middle-aged woman in good health and CMV-seropositive. The chain employs TRBV2 and TRBJ2-3; D may be TRBD2 (5 bases). The CDR3 sequence: CASREDLRVGDTQYF. CDR3 in DNA: TGTGCCAGCAGGGAGGATCTACGGGTTGGAGATACGCAGTATTTT.